These T cell receptor beta chains were read from a single sample in a study of blood T cell repertoires in COVID-19. The table came from immunoSEQ multiplex PCR; TCRdb's copy has only in-frame clones and leaves some out. The table includes over 250,000 clones, roughly 90% detected once. The sequenced material came from peripheral blood. These receptors originate from a woman aged 25 to 39 with acute or convalescent COVID-19. Both conserved end residues are part of each CDR3. A D gene is named only where the DNA matches it firmly. Clone sizes are given selectively: once, few, many, or a class where the clone is expanded.

14	TRBJ1-1	NA	NA	TRBV29-1	CSVVRTMSRTEAFF	TGCAGCGTTGTGCGCACTATGTCCCGGACTGAAGCTTTCTTT
16	TRBJ2-1	NA	NA	TRBV19	CASSIPDSSFYNEQFF	TGTGCCAGTAGTATCCCGGACAGCTCCTTCTACAATGAGCAGTTCTTC
16	TRBJ2-1	TRBD2	NA	TRBV2	CASSYPSGRIFSEQFF	TGTGCCAGCAGTTACCCTAGCGGGAGGATTTTTAGTGAGCAGTTCTTC
18	TRBJ2-7	NA	NA	TRBV9	CASSVDSGQRGGTAEQYF	TGTGCCAGCAGCGTAGATTCCGGGCAAAGGGGCGGGACCGCTGAGCAGTACTTC
16	TRBJ2-1	TRBD2	NA	TRBV4-1	CASSQPGTSGRDEQFF	TGCGCCAGCAGCCAACCCGGGACTAGCGGGAGGGATGAGCAGTTCTTC
13	TRBJ2-7	NA	NA	TRBV19	CASSSFGGHEQYF	TGTGCCAGTAGTTCGTTCGGGGGGCACGAGCAGTACTTC
13	TRBJ2-7	TRBD1	NA	TRBV12-5	CASGFGTGVGQYF	TGTGCTAGTGGTTTTGGGACAGGGGTCGGGCAGTACTTC
17	TRBJ2-7	NA	NA	TRBV6-2/TRBV6-3	CASSYSPDRLVTGEQYF	TGTGCCAGCAGTTACTCGCCCGACCGACTAGTAACCGGCGAGCAGTACTTC
14	TRBJ1-1	NA	few	TRBV14	CASSQALQGTEAFF	TGTGCCAGCAGCCAAGCACTCCAGGGGACTGAAGCTTTCTTT
16	TRBJ2-7	NA	NA	TRBV7-8	CASSSPGTPNSYEQYF	TGTGCCAGCAGCTCTCCCGGGACTCCCAACTCCTACGAGCAGTACTTC
14	TRBJ2-2	TRBD2	NA	TRBV6-5	CASTLAGGGGELFF	TGTGCCAGCACCCTAGCGGGAGGCGGCGGGGAGCTGTTTTTT
17	TRBJ2-1	NA	NA	TRBV6-2/TRBV6-3	CASSYPISRGGHNEQFF	TGTGCCAGCAGTTACCCAATCTCTAGAGGAGGCCACAATGAGCAGTTCTTC